The source of this T cell receptor beta chain is a study of blood T cell repertoires in COVID-19. In the study overall: In each case, the material was cDNA or gDNA derived from T cells, B-cell-depleted T cells, or PBMCs.

CDR1 is SEHNR, CDR2 FQNEAQ, per germline (reference sequence). With 1 base removed from V and 5 bases from J, the gap between germline ends came to 19 bases. CDR3 length: 17 residues. The repertoire was sequenced with immunoSEQ multiplex PCR; TCRdb's copy has only in-frame clones and lacks some. The repertoire holds about 110,000 clones, with roughly 91% as singletons. The sequencing input was peripheral blood. V gene TRBV7-9 combines with J gene TRBJ2-3; D perhaps matches TRBD2 (6 bases). The clonotype comes from a woman aged 45-65 years with acute or convalescent COVID-19. The CDR3 here is CASSLEGLLMTGDTQYF. Here the CDR3 DNA reads TGTGCCAGCAGCTTAGAGGGACTGCTGATGACCGGAGATACGCAGTATTTT.